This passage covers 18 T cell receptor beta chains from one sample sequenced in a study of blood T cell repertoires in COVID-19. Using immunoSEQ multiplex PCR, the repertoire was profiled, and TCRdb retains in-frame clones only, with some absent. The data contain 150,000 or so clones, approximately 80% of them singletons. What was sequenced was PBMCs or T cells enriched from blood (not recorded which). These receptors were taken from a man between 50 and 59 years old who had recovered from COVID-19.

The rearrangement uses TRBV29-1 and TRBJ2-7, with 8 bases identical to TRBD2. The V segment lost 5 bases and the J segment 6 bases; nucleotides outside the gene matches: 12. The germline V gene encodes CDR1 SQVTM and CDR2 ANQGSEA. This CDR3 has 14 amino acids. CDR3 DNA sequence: TGCAGCGTTTTTCTAGCGGGCCAAGCCTCCGAGCAGTACTTC. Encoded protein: CSVFLAGQASEQYF.

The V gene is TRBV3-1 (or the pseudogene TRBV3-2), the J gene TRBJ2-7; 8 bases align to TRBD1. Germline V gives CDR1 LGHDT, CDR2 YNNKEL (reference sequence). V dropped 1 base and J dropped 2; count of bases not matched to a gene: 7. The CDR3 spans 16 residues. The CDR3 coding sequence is TGTGCCAGCAGCCAAGGATCCGGGACAGGCGCCTACGAGCAGTACTTC. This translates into CASSQGSGTGAYEQYF.

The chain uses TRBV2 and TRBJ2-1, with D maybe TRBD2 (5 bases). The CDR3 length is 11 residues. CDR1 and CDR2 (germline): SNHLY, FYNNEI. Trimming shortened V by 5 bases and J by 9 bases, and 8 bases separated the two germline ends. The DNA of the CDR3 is TGTGCCAGCAGTCCCGAGGGTGAGCAGTTCTTC. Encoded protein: CASSPEGEQFF.

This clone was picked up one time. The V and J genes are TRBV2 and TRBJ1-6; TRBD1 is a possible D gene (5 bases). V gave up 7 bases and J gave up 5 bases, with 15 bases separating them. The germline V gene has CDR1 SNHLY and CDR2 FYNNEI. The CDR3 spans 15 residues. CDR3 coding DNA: TGTGCCAGCACGGGGGGGAATCAGAATAATTCACCCCTCCACTTT. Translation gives CASTGGNQNNSPLHF.

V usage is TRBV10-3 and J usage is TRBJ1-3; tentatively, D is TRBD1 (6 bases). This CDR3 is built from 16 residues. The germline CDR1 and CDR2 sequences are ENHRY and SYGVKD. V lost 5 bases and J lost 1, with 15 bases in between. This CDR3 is CAISSTGTTSGNTIYF. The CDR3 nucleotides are TGTGCCATCAGTTCCACCGGGACAACTTCTGGAAACACCATATATTTT.

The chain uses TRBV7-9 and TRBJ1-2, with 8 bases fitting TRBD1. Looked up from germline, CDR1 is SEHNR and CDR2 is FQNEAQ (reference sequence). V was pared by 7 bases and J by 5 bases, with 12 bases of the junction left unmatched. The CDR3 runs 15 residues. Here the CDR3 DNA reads TGTGCCAGCACCGTACAGGGGGGAGTAGGGTATGGCTACACCTTC. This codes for CASTVQGGVGYGYTF.

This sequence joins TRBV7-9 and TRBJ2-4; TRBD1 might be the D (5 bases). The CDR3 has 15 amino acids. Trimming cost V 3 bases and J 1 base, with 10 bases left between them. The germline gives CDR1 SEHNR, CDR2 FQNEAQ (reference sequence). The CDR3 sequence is CASSFGGAAKNIQYF. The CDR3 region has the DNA TGTGCCAGCAGCTTTGGTGGGGCCGCCAAAAACATTCAGTACTTC.

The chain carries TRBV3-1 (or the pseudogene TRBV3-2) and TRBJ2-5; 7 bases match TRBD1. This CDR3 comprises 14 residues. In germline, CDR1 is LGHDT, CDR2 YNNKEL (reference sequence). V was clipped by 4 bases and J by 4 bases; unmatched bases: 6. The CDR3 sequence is CASSLTTGRETQYF. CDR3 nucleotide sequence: TGTGCCAGCAGCCTCACGACAGGGCGAGAGACCCAGTACTTC.

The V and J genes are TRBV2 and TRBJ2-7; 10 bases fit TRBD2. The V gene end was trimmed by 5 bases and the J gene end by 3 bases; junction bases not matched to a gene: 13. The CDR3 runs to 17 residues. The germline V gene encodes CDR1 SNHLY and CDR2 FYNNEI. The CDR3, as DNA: TGTGCCAGCAGTCCTCTGAGCGGACTAGCGGACGACTACGAGCAGTACTTC. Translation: CASSPLSGLADDYEQYF. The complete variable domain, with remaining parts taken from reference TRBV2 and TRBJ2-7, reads EPEVTQTPSHQVTQMGQEVILRCVPISNHLYFYWYRQILGQKVEFLVSFYNNEISEKSEIFDDQFSVERPDGSNFTLKIRSTKLEDSAMYFCASSPLSGLADDYEQYFGPGTRLTVT.

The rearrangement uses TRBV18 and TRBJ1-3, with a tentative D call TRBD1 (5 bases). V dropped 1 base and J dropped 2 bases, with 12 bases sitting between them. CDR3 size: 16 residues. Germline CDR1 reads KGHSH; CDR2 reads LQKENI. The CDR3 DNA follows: TGTGCCAGCTCACCACGGTTGCAGGGCGCTGGAAACACCATATATTTT. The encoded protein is CASSPRLQGAGNTIYF.

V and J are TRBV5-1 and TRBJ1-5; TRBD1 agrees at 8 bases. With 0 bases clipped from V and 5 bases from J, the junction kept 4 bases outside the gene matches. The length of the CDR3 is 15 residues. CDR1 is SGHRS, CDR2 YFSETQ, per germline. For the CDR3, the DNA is TGCGCCAGCAGCTTGGGGGACAGGAGAGATCAGCCCCAGCATTTT. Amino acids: CASSLGDRRDQPQHF.

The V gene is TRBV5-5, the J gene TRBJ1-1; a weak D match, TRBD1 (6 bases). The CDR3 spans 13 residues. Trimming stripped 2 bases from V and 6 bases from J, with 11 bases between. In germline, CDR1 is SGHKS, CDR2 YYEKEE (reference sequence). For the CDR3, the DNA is TGTGCCAGCAGCTTTCAGGGGAGAGCTGAAGCTTTCTTT. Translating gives CASSFQGRAEAFF.

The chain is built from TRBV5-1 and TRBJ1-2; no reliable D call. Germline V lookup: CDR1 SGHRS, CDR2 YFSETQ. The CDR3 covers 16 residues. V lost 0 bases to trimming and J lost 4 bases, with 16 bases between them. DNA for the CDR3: TGCGCCAGCAGCTTGGCCCCCGGGGTTACGGGCTATGGCTACACCTTC. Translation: CASSLAPGVTGYGYTF.

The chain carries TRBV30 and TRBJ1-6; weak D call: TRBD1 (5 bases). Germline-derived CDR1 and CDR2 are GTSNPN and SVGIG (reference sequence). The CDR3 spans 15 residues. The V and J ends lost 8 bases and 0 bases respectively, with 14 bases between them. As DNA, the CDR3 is TGTGCCCGCCGACAGTCCAGCTCCTATAATTCACCCCTCCACTTT. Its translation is CARRQSSSYNSPLHF.

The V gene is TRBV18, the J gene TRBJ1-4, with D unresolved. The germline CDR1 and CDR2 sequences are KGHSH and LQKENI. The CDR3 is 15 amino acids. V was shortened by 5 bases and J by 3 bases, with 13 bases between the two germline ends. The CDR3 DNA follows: TGTGCCAGCTCAGCCCAGGTAGAAGCTAATGAAAAACTGTTTTTT. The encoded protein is CASSAQVEANEKLFF.

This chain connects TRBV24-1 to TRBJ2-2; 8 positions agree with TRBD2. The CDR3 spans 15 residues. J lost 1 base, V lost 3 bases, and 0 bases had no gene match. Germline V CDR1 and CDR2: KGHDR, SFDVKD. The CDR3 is CATSDAGGNTGELFF. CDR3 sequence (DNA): TGTGCCACCAGTGATGCGGGGGGGAACACCGGGGAGCTGTTTTTT.

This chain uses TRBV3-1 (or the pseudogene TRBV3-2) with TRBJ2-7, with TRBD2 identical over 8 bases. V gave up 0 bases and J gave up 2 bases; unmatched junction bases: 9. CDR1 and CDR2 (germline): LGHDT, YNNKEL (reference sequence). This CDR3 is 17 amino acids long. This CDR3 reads CASSQDGFGGGTYEQYF. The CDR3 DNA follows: TGTGCCAGCAGCCAAGATGGGTTCGGCGGGGGGACCTACGAGCAGTACTTC.

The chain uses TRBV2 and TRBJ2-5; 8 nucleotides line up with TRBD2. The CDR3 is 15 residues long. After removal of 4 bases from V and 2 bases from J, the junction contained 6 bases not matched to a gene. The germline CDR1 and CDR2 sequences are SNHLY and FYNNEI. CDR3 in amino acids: CASSVNSGVQETQYF. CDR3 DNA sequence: TGTGCCAGCAGTGTCAATAGCGGGGTTCAAGAGACCCAGTACTTC.